The 6 T cell receptor beta chains in this list originate from one sample, sequenced in a study of shared clonotypes between healthy human individuals. Sequencing was performed with immunoSEQ multiplex PCR; in TCRdb, only in-frame clones are kept and a portion is missing. The sample carries 2 million to 2.5 million clones, nearly 97% recorded once. The specimen was naive CD4+ T cells sorted from blood. Subset: CD45RA+ positively selected. Receptor source: a man aged 18 to 30 in good health.

The gene calls are TRBV5-4 and TRBJ2-7, with D maybe TRBD2 (5 bases). The CDR3 totals 13 residues. CDR1 SGHNT and CDR2 YYREEE come from the germline V gene (reference sequence). V lost 1 base and J lost 3, with 8 bases in between. The DNA of the CDR3 is TGTGCCAGCAGCTTGTTCCGGGGCTACGAGCAGTACTTC. This translates into CASSLFRGYEQYF.

The gene calls are TRBV29-1 and TRBJ2-2; 9 nucleotides line up with TRBD1. Germline CDR1 and CDR2: SQVTM and ANQGSEA. The V segment lost 3 bases and the J segment 7 bases; nucleotides outside the gene matches: 3. The CDR3 totals 13 residues. The CDR3 sequence is CSVDDRGSGELFF. The CDR3 nucleotides read TGCAGCGTTGATGACAGGGGGAGCGGGGAGCTGTTTTTT.

The chain links TRBV7-8 to TRBJ1-2; TRBD1 is a possible D gene (6 bases). V shed 5 bases and J shed 10 bases, with 17 bases lying between them. Germline V CDR1 and CDR2: SGHVS, FQNEAQ. The CDR3 contains 13 residues. DNA of the CDR3: TGTGCCAGCAGCAGAACGATACAGGGTTACTACACCTTC. It yields the protein CASSRTIQGYYTF.

This clone was observed a single time. The CDR3 coding sequence is TGCGCCAGCAGCTTGGCGGGTCCTGTAGATACGCAGTATTTT. This sequence encodes CASSLAGPVDTQYF. J is TRBJ2-3 and V is TRBV5-1; D is undetermined. The length of the CDR3 is 14 residues. V was trimmed by 0 bases and J by 5 bases, leaving 10 bases between them. CDR1 and CDR2 from the germline V gene are SGHRS and YFSETQ.

The chain links TRBV4-1 to TRBJ2-3; 10 bases are shared with TRBD2. The V gene's germline CDR1 is MGHRA and CDR2 YSYEKL. V lost 1 base and J lost 6; bases outside the gene matches: 4. The CDR3 loop spans 15 amino acids. Here the CDR3 reads CASSQAAGGLDTQYF. CDR3 in DNA: TGCGCCAGCAGCCAAGCAGCGGGGGGGCTGGATACGCAGTATTTT.

The chain employs TRBV6-5 and TRBJ1-1; 7 nucleotides agree with TRBD1. The CDR3 has 15 residues. CDR1 and CDR2 (germline): MNHEY, SVGAGI. V was clipped by 5 bases and J by 6 bases; unmatched bases: 12. The CDR3 spells CASSPLDRRRAEAFF. The CDR3 DNA is TGTGCCAGCAGTCCGCTGGACAGGCGTCGCGCTGAAGCTTTCTTT.